This T cell receptor beta chain was documented in a study of OX40 agonist ivuxolimab in advanced cancers. Study-wide context: All patients had ivuxolimab intravenously every 2 weeks at 0.01 to 10 mg/kg. The mean age was approximately 60 years, ranging from roughly 23 to 80, with less than 90% of participants male. Study-wide findings and caveats: Clonal expansion was seen in CD4+ and CD8+ blood T cells by week 6 at 0.1 to 3.0 mg/kg. The 0.1-3.0 mg/kg partial responders had among the lowest clonal expansion.

The assay was immunoSEQ multiplex PCR, and TCRdb's table has in-frame clones only and misses some. The table records just under 65,000 clones, roughly four fifths of them present only once. CDR3 size: 14 residues. The V end was cut by 0 bases, the J end by 4 bases, with 10 bases between. Germline CDR1 and CDR2: SGHRS and YFSETQ. As concerns this clone: Its target is not known.

The chain carries TRBV5-1 and TRBJ1-1, with D perhaps matching TRBD1 (5 bases). Here the sequenced sample was CD4+ or CD8+ T cells sorted from blood, taken in a trial of the OX40 agonist ivuxolimab. This TCR derives from an adult with an advanced solid tumor such as melanoma, head and neck, liver or kidney cancer. This CDR3 is CASSLVRGSTEAFF. The CDR3 bases are TGCGCCAGCAGCTTGGTACGGGGGTCCACTGAAGCTTTCTTT.